The rows below give T cell receptor beta chains drawn from one sample of a study of blood T cell repertoires in COVID-19. The repertoire was sequenced with immunoSEQ multiplex PCR; TCRdb's copy has only in-frame clones and lacks some. The sample includes 200,000 to 300,000 clones, around four fifths of them seen just once. The sample taken for sequencing was peripheral blood. The receptors come from a woman aged 55-70 years with active or convalescent COVID-19. The CDR3 runs from the conserved cysteine through the conserved F or W. Each record gives: V gene, D gene, J gene, CDR3 protein. D genes are given only for firm matches.

v_gene: TRBV3-1/TRBV3-2; d_gene: -; j_gene: TRBJ2-1; CDR3aa: CASSQERDSGNEQFF
v_gene: TRBV15; d_gene: -; j_gene: TRBJ1-2; CDR3aa: CATSRDNRRGGYTF
v_gene: TRBV11-3; d_gene: TRBD1; j_gene: TRBJ2-5; CDR3aa: CASSLDRTGLETQYF
v_gene: TRBV28; d_gene: TRBD1; j_gene: TRBJ2-1; CDR3aa: CATRQTGMNEQFF
v_gene: TRBV19; d_gene: -; j_gene: TRBJ1-5; CDR3aa: CASSMGGWVNDQPQHF
v_gene: TRBV3-1/TRBV3-2; d_gene: TRBD1; j_gene: TRBJ1-1; CDR3aa: CASSQVSGTGGTEAFF
v_gene: TRBV28; d_gene: TRBD1; j_gene: TRBJ1-2; CDR3aa: CASSSRDSTYGYTF
v_gene: TRBV7-9; d_gene: -; j_gene: TRBJ1-4; CDR3aa: CASSFDTTNEKLFF
v_gene: TRBV7-9; d_gene: -; j_gene: TRBJ1-1; CDR3aa: CASSPSVGAPNTEAFF
v_gene: TRBV7-7; d_gene: -; j_gene: TRBJ2-5; CDR3aa: CASSLGHQQETQYF
v_gene: TRBV10-3; d_gene: -; j_gene: TRBJ1-2; CDR3aa: CAISEGGPNYGYTF
v_gene: TRBV27; d_gene: -; j_gene: TRBJ2-1; CDR3aa: CASSLGQYNEQFF
v_gene: TRBV29-1; d_gene: TRBD1; j_gene: TRBJ2-3; CDR3aa: CSANRQGSETDTQYF
v_gene: TRBV28; d_gene: TRBD1; j_gene: TRBJ2-5; CDR3aa: CATTIPGQVPETQYF
v_gene: TRBV2; d_gene: -; j_gene: TRBJ2-2; CDR3aa: CASRGDTYTGELFF
v_gene: TRBV19; d_gene: -; j_gene: TRBJ1-4; CDR3aa: CASSIWGPQEKLFF
v_gene: TRBV18; d_gene: -; j_gene: TRBJ1-3; CDR3aa: CASSPPVPGLPGNTIYF
v_gene: TRBV27; d_gene: -; j_gene: TRBJ2-3; CDR3aa: CASSSPTRFKDTQYF
v_gene: TRBV4-2; d_gene: -; j_gene: TRBJ1-3; CDR3aa: CASSQVKGNTIYF
v_gene: TRBV15; d_gene: -; j_gene: TRBJ1-2; CDR3aa: CATSREDGRNYGYTF
v_gene: TRBV2; d_gene: -; j_gene: TRBJ2-5; CDR3aa: CASSARRGTGLETQYF
v_gene: TRBV29-1; d_gene: -; j_gene: TRBJ1-1; CDR3aa: CSVIESLSTEAFF
v_gene: TRBV5-1; d_gene: -; j_gene: TRBJ2-2; CDR3aa: CASSLGGHNTGELFF
v_gene: TRBV4-1; d_gene: -; j_gene: TRBJ2-6; CDR3aa: CASSQALAHPTPGANVLTF
v_gene: TRBV10-1; d_gene: -; j_gene: TRBJ2-1; CDR3aa: CASSELAGLDEQFF
v_gene: TRBV3-1/TRBV3-2; d_gene: TRBD1; j_gene: TRBJ1-1; CDR3aa: CASSQDAGGRTEAFF
v_gene: TRBV28; d_gene: TRBD2; j_gene: TRBJ2-5; CDR3aa: CASSSGIAGRQETQYF
v_gene: TRBV19; d_gene: TRBD1; j_gene: TRBJ2-5; CDR3aa: CASSIVPGQGLGTQYF
v_gene: TRBV29-1; d_gene: TRBD2; j_gene: TRBJ2-2; CDR3aa: CSGRSGTNTGELFF
v_gene: TRBV5-1; d_gene: -; j_gene: TRBJ1-2; CDR3aa: CASSLEWQGLNYGYTF
v_gene: TRBV6-6; d_gene: -; j_gene: TRBJ1-3; CDR3aa: CASGGAGRGSGNTIYF
v_gene: TRBV5-1; d_gene: TRBD2; j_gene: TRBJ2-7; CDR3aa: CASSLRGGTSLQAYEQYF
v_gene: TRBV7-9; d_gene: TRBD2; j_gene: TRBJ2-3; CDR3aa: CASSTTGTRLDTQYF
v_gene: TRBV4-1; d_gene: -; j_gene: TRBJ2-5; CDR3aa: CASSQDRWETQYF
v_gene: TRBV7-2; d_gene: TRBD1; j_gene: TRBJ2-3; CDR3aa: CASTAGGFNTDTQYF
v_gene: TRBV4-2; d_gene: -; j_gene: TRBJ2-1; CDR3aa: CASSPSPFSENEQFF
v_gene: TRBV20-1; d_gene: -; j_gene: TRBJ2-7; CDR3aa: CSADSGYEQYF
v_gene: TRBV3-1/TRBV3-2; d_gene: -; j_gene: TRBJ2-1; CDR3aa: CASSQSRDNEQFF
v_gene: TRBV7-8; d_gene: -; j_gene: TRBJ1-1; CDR3aa: CASSLLHGGRTEAFF
v_gene: TRBV6-6; d_gene: TRBD2; j_gene: TRBJ2-7; CDR3aa: CASSSSRRGGSGTLYEQYF
v_gene: TRBV4-1; d_gene: -; j_gene: TRBJ2-1; CDR3aa: CASSRLTGRGREQFF
v_gene: TRBV21-1; d_gene: -; j_gene: TRBJ2-5; CDR3aa: CASSKSGTSGRLYQETQYF
v_gene: TRBV10-3; d_gene: -; j_gene: TRBJ1-1; CDR3aa: CAISRSMDTEAFF
v_gene: TRBV30; d_gene: TRBD1; j_gene: TRBJ1-1; CDR3aa: CAWSVGQGYTEAFF
v_gene: TRBV7-8; d_gene: -; j_gene: TRBJ2-2; CDR3aa: CASSNAGLANTGELFF
v_gene: TRBV27; d_gene: TRBD1; j_gene: TRBJ2-7; CDR3aa: CATGQGAGEQYF
v_gene: TRBV3-1/TRBV3-2; d_gene: -; j_gene: TRBJ2-2; CDR3aa: CASSPRRGRTGELFF